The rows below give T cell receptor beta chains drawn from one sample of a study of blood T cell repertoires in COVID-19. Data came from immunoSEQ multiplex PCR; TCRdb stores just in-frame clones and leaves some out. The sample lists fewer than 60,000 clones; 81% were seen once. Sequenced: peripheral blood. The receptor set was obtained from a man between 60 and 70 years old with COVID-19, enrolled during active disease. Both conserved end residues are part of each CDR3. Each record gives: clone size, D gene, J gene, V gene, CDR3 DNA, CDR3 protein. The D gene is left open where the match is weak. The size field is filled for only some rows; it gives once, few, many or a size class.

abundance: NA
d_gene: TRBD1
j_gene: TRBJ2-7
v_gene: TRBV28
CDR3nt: TGTGCCAGCAGTTTATTGGGGACAGTCTACGAGCAGTACTTC
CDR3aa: CASSLLGTVYEQYF

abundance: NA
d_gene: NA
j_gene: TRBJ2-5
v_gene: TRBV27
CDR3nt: TGTGCCAGCAGTTTATCCCGACTAGATGAGACCCAGTACTTC
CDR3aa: CASSLSRLDETQYF

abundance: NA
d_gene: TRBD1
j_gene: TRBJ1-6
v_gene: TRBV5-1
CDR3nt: TGCGCCAGCAGCTTGGGGACAGGCCCCGGGTCACCCCTCCACTTT
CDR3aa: CASSLGTGPGSPLHF

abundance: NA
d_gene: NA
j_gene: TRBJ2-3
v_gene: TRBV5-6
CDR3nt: TGTGCCAGCAGCTTGATCCTTGAGGATACGCAGTATTTT
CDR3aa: CASSLILEDTQYF

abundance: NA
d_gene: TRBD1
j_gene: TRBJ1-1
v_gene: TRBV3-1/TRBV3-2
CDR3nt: TGTGCCAGCAGCCAAGTGGGCCCAGGGGGGAACACTGAAGCTTTCTTT
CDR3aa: CASSQVGPGGNTEAFF

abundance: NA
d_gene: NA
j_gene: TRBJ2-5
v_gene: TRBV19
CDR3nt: TGTGCCAGCCAGGGTTCACAGACCCAGTACTTC
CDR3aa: CASQGSQTQYF

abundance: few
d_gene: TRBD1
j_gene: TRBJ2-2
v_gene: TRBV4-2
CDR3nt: TGTGCCAGCAGCCGGGGAGCAGGGGGCGGCACCGGGGAGCTGTTTTTT
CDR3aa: CASSRGAGGGTGELFF

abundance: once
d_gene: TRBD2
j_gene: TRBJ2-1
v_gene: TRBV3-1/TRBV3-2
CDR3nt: TGTGCCAGCAGGCAGAACGGACTAGCGGGACTTTACAATGAGCAGTTCTTC
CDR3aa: CASRQNGLAGLYNEQFF

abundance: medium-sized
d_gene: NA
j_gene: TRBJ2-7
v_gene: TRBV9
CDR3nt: TGTGCCAGCAGGGTTATGGGCGCCTACTCCTACGAGCAGTACTTC
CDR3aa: CASRVMGAYSYEQYF

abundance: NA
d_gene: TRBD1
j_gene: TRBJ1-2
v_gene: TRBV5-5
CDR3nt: TGTGCCAGCAGCGCCCCGGGACAGATATATGGCTACACCTTC
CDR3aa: CASSAPGQIYGYTF

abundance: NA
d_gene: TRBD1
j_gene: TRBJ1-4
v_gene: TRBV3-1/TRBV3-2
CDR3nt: TGTGCCAGCAGCCAAGCCCGGACAGGGAATGAAAAACTGTTTTTT
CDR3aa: CASSQARTGNEKLFF

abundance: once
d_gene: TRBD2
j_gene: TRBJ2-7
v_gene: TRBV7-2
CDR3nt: TGTGCCAGCAGCACAATGCTAGCGGGAGTCGGGGGGCGGGAGCAGTACTTC
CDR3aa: CASSTMLAGVGGREQYF